In its sample, the clone carrying this T cell receptor (beta chain) was seen once. Other nucleotide sequences from this sample produce the same CDR3. This entry comes from a study of blood T cell repertoires in COVID-19. For the study at large: Acute-phase and convalescent COVID-19 samples originated in the United States, Italy and Spain. Sources were T cells, B-cell-depleted T cells, or PBMCs; the material itself was cDNA or gDNA.

Original data processing: Amplifying reference gene primers gave estimates of nucleated cell counts. Assay used: immunoSEQ multiplex PCR; TCRdb lists only in-frame clones, some missing. That table furnishes V, J and clone size, whereas the DNA furnished D and trimming. This repertoire shows some 250,000 clones, 88% found once; its top ten account for around 0.91%. The CDR3 loop spans 15 amino acids. In germline, CDR1 is SGDLS, CDR2 YYNGEE. Between the trimmed V and J ends, which lost 0 bases and 2 bases, there was a span of 9 bases. This rearrangement joins TRBV9 to TRBJ1-5, with D possibly TRBD1 on 5 matching bases. Sequences were obtained from peripheral blood. This sequence originates from a woman aged 40 to 49 who had recovered from COVID-19. The CDR3 spells CASSVGGGGNQPQHF. In nucleotides, the CDR3 is TGTGCCAGCAGCGTAGGTGGAGGGGGCAATCAGCCCCAGCATTTT. The full variable domain, its missing parts supplied by reference TRBV9 and TRBJ1-5, is DSGVTQTPKHLITATGQRVTLRCSPRSGDLSVYWYQQSLDQGLQFLIQYYNGEERAKGNILERFSAQQFPDLHSELNLSSLELGDSALYFCASSVGGGGNQPQHFGDGTRLSIL.